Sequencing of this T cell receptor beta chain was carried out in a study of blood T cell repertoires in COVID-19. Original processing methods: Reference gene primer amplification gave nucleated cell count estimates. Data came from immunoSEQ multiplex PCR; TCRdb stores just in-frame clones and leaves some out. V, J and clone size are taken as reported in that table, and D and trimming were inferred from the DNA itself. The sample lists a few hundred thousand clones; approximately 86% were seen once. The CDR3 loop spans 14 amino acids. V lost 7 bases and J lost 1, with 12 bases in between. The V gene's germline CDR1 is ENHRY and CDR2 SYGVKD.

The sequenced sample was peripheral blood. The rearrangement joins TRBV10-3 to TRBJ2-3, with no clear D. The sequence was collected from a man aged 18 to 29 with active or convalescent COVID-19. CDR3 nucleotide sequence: TGTGCCATCATGAAGGAGCCCGGCACAGATACGCAGTATTTT. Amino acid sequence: CAIMKEPGTDTQYF.